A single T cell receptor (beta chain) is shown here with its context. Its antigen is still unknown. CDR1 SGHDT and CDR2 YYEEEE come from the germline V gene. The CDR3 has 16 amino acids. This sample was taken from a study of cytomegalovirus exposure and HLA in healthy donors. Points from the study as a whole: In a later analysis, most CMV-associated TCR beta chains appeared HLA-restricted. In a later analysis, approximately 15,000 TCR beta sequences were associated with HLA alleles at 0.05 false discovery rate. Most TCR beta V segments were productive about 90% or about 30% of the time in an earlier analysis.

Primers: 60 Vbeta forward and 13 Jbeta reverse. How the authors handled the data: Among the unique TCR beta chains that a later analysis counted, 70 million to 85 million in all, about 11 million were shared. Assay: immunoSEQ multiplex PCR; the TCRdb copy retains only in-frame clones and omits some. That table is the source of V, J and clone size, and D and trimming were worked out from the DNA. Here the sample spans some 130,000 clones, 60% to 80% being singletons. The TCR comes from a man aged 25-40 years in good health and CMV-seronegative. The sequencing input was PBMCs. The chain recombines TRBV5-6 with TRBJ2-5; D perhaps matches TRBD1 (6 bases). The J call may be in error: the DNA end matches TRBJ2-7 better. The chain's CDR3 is CASSAEQGSLLYEQYF. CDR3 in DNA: TGTGCCAGCAGCGCCGAGCAGGGGTCTCTCCTCTACGAGCAGTACTTC.